Listed here are 18 T cell receptor beta chains from one sample, sequenced in a study of cytomegalovirus exposure and HLA in healthy donors. Primers included in the PCR were 60 Vbeta and 13 Jbeta primers. Sequencing used immunoSEQ multiplex PCR; TCRdb keeps in-frame clones, though not all of them. This table holds around 120,000 clones, 70% to 80% found once. Material: PBMCs. These receptors were collected from a human donor in good health.

The chain has TRBV7-2 and TRBJ2-5, with a possible D match to TRBD2 (5 bases). There are 13 residues in the CDR3. Per germline, CDR1 SGHTA and CDR2 FQGNSA. Deletions cut 5 bases from V and 5 bases from J, with 12 bases between. CDR3 region: CASSPQTGETQYF. DNA for the CDR3: TGTGCCAGCAGCCCGCAGACGGGGGAGACCCAGTACTTC. The full variable domain, in which reference TRBV7-2 and TRBJ2-5 provide the parts outside the CDR3, is GAGVSQSPSNKVTEKGKDVELRCDPISGHTALYWYRQSLGQGLEFLIYFQGNSAPDKSGLPSDRFSAERTGGSVSTLTIQRTQQEDSAVYLCASSPQTGETQYFGPGTRLLVL.

This clone came up a few times. The genes are TRBV6-4 and TRBJ2-2; D uncertain. The V end was cut by 4 bases, the J end by 1 base, with 7 bases between. The CDR3 contains 14 residues. Germline V gene sequence: CDR1 MRHNA, CDR2 SNTAGT. The CDR3 loop is CASSGAENTGELFF. CDR3 bases: TGTGCCAGCAGTGGGGCAGAGAACACCGGGGAGCTGTTTTTT.

This sequence joins TRBV27 and TRBJ2-3; D may be TRBD1 (6 bases). CDR1 is MNHEY, CDR2 SMNVEV, per germline (reference sequence). Trimming shortened V by 2 bases and J by 2 bases, and 14 bases separated the two germline ends. CDR3 length: 16 amino acids. In nucleotides, the CDR3 is TGTGCCAGCAGTTTAATGGGGGCCAGAAACACAGATACGCAGTATTTT. Amino acid sequence: CASSLMGARNTDTQYF.

The chain has TRBV29-1 and TRBJ2-3, with D possibly being TRBD1 (6 bases). Germline V gene lookup returns CDR1 SQVTM and CDR2 ANQGSEA. The CDR3 is 15 residues long. V dropped 6 bases and J dropped 1 base, with 17 bases sitting between them. The CDR3 DNA reads TGCAGCGTGCGAACAGGGTTGATTGGCACAGATACGCAGTATTTT. Its translation is CSVRTGLIGTDTQYF.

Turning to this clone: Mismatch with germline at one junction end may stem from a read error. The chain employs TRBV18 and TRBJ1-3; 10 bases are a match to TRBD1. Looked up from germline, CDR1 is KGHSH and CDR2 is LQKENI. CDR3 size: 16 residues. CDR3 in amino acids: CTSSPGLGTGAYTIYF. CDR3 nucleotides: TGTACCAGCTCCCCGGGCCTCGGGACAGGGGCGTACACCATATATTTT.

The chain has TRBV28 and TRBJ2-7, with D perhaps matching TRBD1 (5 bases). Between the trimmed V and J ends, which lost 5 bases and 2 bases, there was a span of 16 bases. From germline, CDR1 is MDHEN and CDR2 SYDVKM. This CDR3 has 15 residues. DNA of the CDR3: TGTGCCAGCAGTAATAGCTGGGGCGTGACCTACGAGCAGTACTTC. It is translated as CASSNSWGVTYEQYF. Together with reference TRBV28 and TRBJ2-7, the CDR3 gives the full variable domain: DVKVTQSSRYLVKRTGEKVFLECVQDMDHENMFWYRQDPGLGLRLIYFSYDVKMKEKGDIPEGYSVSREKKERFSLILESASTNQTSMYLCASSNSWGVTYEQYFGPGTRLTVT.

The chain joins TRBV28 to TRBJ2-5; 8 bases match TRBD2. The J call may be incorrect, as the DNA end agrees better with TRBJ2-7. This CDR3 is built from 11 residues. CDR1 and CDR2 (germline): MDHEN, SYDVKM. CDR3 sequence (DNA): TGTGAGAGCGGGAGTCGTTACGAGCAGTACTTC. It translates to CESGSRYEQYF.

This chain links TRBV11-2 with TRBJ2-7; 7 bases agree with TRBD1. With V trimmed by 5 bases and J by 3 bases, 10 bases remained unmatched. The CDR3 loop spans 15 amino acids. CDR1 is SGHAT and CDR2 is FQNNGV in the germline V gene. The CDR3 DNA follows: TGTGCCAGCAGCCCCGGGACAGAGTCCATCTACGAGCAGTACTTC. This gives the protein CASSPGTESIYEQYF.

This clone was observed a single time. This chain links TRBV7-2 with TRBJ1-5; D not resolved. V gave up 1 base and J gave up 0 bases, with 4 bases separating them. The CDR3 contains 14 residues. The V gene's germline CDR1 is SGHTA and CDR2 FQGNSA. The CDR3, as DNA: TGTGCCAGCAGCTTAGTCGGTAGCAATCAGCCCCAGCATTTT. It encodes CASSLVGSNQPQHF.

This chain links TRBV5-6 with TRBJ2-1; 11 nucleotides match TRBD2. The CDR3 has 15 amino acids. Unmatched junction bases numbered 9, after V lost 2 bases and J lost 11 bases. In germline, CDR1 is SGHDT, CDR2 YYEEEE. CDR3 in DNA: TGTGCCAGCAGCTTCGAGCTAGCGGGAGGCCAGAAGCAGTTCTTC. This gives the protein CASSFELAGGQKQFF.

The V and J genes are TRBV7-2 and TRBJ2-3; 7 bases agree with TRBD2. Looked up from germline, CDR1 is SGHTA and CDR2 is FQGNSA. The CDR3 contains 17 residues. The junction had 11 bases not matched to a gene; V was cut back by 2 bases and J by 3 bases. CDR3 in DNA: TGTGCCAGCAGCTTAAAGCCTGCGGGGGAGATTACAGATACGCAGTATTTT. It codes for CASSLKPAGEITDTQYF.

This clone has a single count. This rearrangement joins TRBV11-2 to TRBJ2-2, with 9 bases identical to TRBD1. CDR1 is SGHAT, CDR2 FQNNGV, per germline. Unmatched junction bases numbered 3, after V lost 5 bases and J lost 8 bases. The CDR3 length is 13 residues. CDR3 amino acids: CASSPTGGGELFF. The CDR3, as DNA: TGTGCCAGCAGCCCGACAGGGGGTGGGGAGCTGTTTTTT.

There are a few counts of this clone. This chain links TRBV5-4 with TRBJ2-1, with TRBD2 identical over 10 bases. Germline V gene lookup returns CDR1 SGHNT and CDR2 YYREEE (reference sequence). The CDR3 has 15 residues. V was clipped by 4 bases and J by 4 bases; unmatched bases: 5. CDR3 in amino acids: CASSDTSGVYNEQFF. The CDR3 nucleotides are TGTGCCAGCAGCGACACTAGCGGGGTTTACAATGAGCAGTTCTTC.

V gene TRBV5-1 combines with J gene TRBJ2-7, with 7 bases matching TRBD1. The CDR3 runs 14 residues. CDR1 and CDR2 from the germline V gene are SGHRS and YFSETQ. Losses at the gene ends were 7 bases for V and 3 bases for J; bases not matched to a gene: 10. CDR3 nucleotides: TGCGCCAGCGCTAGGAGACAGGGCAACTACGAGCAGTACTTC. Residues: CASARRQGNYEQYF.

This chain joins TRBV5-5 and TRBJ1-5; 8 bases are shared with TRBD1. The germline gives CDR1 SGHKS, CDR2 YYEKEE (reference sequence). J was trimmed by 5 bases and V by 1 base; bases with no gene match: 5. The CDR3 has 15 residues. The CDR3 reads CASSLRGQDYQPQHF. The CDR3 DNA follows: TGTGCCAGCAGCTTGCGGGGACAGGATTATCAGCCCCAGCATTTT.

The chain couples TRBV30 to TRBJ1-4; D perhaps matches TRBD1 (6 bases). V was cut by 4 bases and J by 0 bases, with 18 bases left in between. Germline loops: CDR1 GTSNPN, CDR2 SVGIG (reference sequence). CDR3 size: 17 residues. As DNA, the CDR3 is TGTGCCTGGAACAGGGTAATGGGGAGTTCAACTAATGAAAAACTGTTTTTT. Translating gives CAWNRVMGSSTNEKLFF.

In DNA form, the CDR3 reads TGCAGCGTCCCAGGAGGGGCGTATGGCTACACCTTC. Its protein product is CSVPGGAYGYTF. The gene calls are TRBV29-1 and TRBJ1-2, with D possibly being TRBD1 (5 bases). This CDR3 comprises 12 residues. Trimming stripped 6 bases from V and 5 bases from J, with 13 bases between. The germline CDR1 and CDR2 sequences are SQVTM and ANQGSEA.

In nucleotides, the CDR3 is TGTGCCATCAGTGGGAGGGGTACTGAAGCTTTCTTT. It translates to CAISGRGTEAFF. J is TRBJ1-1 and V is TRBV10-3; weak D call: TRBD1 (5 bases). V shed 4 bases and J shed 5 bases, with 8 bases lying between them. CDR1 and CDR2 (germline): ENHRY, SYGVKD. CDR3 length: 12 residues.